This TCR beta chain was identified in a study of blood T cell repertoires in COVID-19. Study information: The United States, Italy and Spain supplied acute and convalescent COVID-19 samples. In each case, the material was cDNA or gDNA derived from T cells, B-cell-depleted T cells, or PBMCs.

CDR1 and CDR2 (germline): MGHRA, YSYEKL. V dropped 3 bases and J dropped 10; count of bases not matched to a gene: 6. This CDR3 contains 13 residues. The protocol was immunoSEQ multiplex PCR, while the TCRdb copy is restricted to in-frame clones and leaves out a portion. Of 150,000 to 200,000 clones detected, around nine tenths appear once; the ten largest clones hold approximately 0.93%. Sequenced input: peripheral blood. The receptor's source is a woman between 18 and 29 years old who had recovered from COVID-19. The chain recombines TRBV4-1 with TRBJ2-1; 7 positions match TRBD1. In nucleotides, the CDR3 is TGCGCCAGCAGCCAGGCTCAGACAGGGGAGCAGTTCTTC. It yields the protein CASSQAQTGEQFF.